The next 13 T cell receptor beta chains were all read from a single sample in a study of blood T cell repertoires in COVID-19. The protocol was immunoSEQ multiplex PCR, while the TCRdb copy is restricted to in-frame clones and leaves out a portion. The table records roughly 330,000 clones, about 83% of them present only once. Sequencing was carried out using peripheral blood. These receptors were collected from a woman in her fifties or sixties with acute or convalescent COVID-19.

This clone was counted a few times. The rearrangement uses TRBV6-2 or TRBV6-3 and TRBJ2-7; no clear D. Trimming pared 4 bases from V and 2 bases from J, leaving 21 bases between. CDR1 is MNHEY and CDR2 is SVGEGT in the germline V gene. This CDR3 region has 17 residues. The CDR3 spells CASSSISGFSYPYEQYF. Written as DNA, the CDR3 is TGTGCCAGCAGTTCCATATCCGGGTTTAGCTATCCCTACGAGCAGTACTTC.

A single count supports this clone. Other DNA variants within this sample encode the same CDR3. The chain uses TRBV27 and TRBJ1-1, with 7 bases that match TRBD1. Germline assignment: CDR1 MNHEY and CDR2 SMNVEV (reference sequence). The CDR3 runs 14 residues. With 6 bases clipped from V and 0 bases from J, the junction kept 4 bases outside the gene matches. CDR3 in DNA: TGTGCCAGCAGCCTACAGGGGATGAACACTGAAGCTTTCTTT. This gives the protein CASSLQGMNTEAFF.

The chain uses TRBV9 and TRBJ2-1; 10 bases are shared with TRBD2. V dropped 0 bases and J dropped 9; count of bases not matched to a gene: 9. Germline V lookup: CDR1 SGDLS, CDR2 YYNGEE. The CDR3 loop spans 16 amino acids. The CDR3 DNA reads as TGTGCCAGCAGCGTAGCTAGCGGGAGTCAAGTGAGTGAGCAGTTCTTC. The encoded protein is CASSVASGSQVSEQFF. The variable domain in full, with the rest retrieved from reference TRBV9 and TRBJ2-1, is DSGVTQTPKHLITATGQRVTLRCSPRSGDLSVYWYQQSLDQGLQFLIQYYNGEERAKGNILERFSAQQFPDLHSELNLSSLELGDSALYFCASSVASGSQVSEQFFGPGTRLTVL.

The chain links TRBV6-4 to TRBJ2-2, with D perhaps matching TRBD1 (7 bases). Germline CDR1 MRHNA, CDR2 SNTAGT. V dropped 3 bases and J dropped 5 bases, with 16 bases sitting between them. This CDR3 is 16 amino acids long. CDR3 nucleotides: TGTGCCAGCAGTGATCCAGGGGGGCCGAGGACCGGGGAGCTGTTTTTT. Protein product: CASSDPGGPRTGELFF.

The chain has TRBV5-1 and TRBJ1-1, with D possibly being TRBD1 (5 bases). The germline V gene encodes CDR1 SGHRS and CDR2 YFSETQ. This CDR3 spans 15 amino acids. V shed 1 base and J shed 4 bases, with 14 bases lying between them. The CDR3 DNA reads TGCGCCAGCAGCTTGTTAGAGCAGGGAGGCACTGAAGCTTTCTTT. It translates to CASSLLEQGGTEAFF.

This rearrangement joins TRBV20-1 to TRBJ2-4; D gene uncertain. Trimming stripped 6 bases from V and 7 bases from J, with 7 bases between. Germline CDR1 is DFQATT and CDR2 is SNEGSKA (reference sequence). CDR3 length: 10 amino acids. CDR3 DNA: TGCAGTGCCGCTAGGAACATTCAGTACTTC. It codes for CSAARNIQYF.

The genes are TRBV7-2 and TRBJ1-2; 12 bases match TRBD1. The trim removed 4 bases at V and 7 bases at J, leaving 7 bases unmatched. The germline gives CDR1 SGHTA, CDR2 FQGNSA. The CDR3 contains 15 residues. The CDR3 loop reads CASSWEGTGGRGYTF. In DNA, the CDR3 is TGTGCCAGCAGCTGGGAAGGGACAGGGGGCCGTGGCTACACCTTC.

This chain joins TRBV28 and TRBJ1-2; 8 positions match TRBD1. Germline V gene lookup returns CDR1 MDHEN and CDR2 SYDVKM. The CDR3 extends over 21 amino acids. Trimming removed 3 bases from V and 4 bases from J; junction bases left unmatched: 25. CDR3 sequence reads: CASSFFSLIMVPGGASYGYTF. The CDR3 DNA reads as TGTGCCAGCAGTTTTTTCTCCCTCATCATGGTCCCAGGGGGCGCCTCCTATGGCTACACCTTC.

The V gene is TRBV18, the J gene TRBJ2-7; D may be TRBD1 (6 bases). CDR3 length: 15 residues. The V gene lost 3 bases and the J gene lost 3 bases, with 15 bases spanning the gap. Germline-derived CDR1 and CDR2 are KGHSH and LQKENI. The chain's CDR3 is CASSPRVQGFYEQYF. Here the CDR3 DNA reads TGTGCCAGCTCACCGCGGGTACAGGGCTTCTACGAGCAGTACTTC.

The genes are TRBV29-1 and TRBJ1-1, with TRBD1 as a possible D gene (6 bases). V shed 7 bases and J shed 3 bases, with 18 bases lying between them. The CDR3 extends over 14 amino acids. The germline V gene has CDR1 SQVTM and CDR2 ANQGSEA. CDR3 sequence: CSARGLGRDTEAFF. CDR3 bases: TGCAGCGCCAGGGGCTTAGGCAGGGACACTGAAGCTTTCTTT.

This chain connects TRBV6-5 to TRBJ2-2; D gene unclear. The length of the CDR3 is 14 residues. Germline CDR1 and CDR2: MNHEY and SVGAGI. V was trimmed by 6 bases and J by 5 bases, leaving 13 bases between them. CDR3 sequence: CASRESPATGELFF. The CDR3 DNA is TGTGCCAGCAGGGAGAGCCCAGCGACCGGGGAGCTGTTTTTT.

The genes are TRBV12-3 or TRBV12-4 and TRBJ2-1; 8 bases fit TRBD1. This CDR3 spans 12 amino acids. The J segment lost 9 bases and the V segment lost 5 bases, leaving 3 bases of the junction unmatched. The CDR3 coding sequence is TGTGCCAGCAGTCCCAGGGGGCCTGAGCAGTTCTTC. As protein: CASSPRGPEQFF.

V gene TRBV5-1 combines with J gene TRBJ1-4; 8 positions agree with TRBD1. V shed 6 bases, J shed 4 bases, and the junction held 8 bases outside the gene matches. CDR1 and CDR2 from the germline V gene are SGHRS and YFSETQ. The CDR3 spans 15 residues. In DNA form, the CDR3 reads TGCGCCAGCACGGCAGGGGGCCAGGGTAATGAAAAACTGTTTTTT. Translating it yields CASTAGGQGNEKLFF.